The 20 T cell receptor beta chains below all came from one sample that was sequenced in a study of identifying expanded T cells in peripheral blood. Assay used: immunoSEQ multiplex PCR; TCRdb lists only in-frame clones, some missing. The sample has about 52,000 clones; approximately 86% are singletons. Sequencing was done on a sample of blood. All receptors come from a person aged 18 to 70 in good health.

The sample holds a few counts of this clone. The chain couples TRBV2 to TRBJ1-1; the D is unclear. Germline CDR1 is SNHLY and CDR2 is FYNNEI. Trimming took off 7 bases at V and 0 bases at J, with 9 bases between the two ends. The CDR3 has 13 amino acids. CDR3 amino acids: CASKTQVNTEAFF. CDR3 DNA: TGTGCCAGCAAGACTCAGGTGAACACTGAAGCTTTCTTT.

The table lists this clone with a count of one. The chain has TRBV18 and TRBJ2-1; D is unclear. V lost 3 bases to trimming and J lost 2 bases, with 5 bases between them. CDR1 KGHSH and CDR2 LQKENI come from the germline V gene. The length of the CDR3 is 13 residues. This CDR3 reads CASSPSPYNEQFF. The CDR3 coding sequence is TGTGCCAGCTCACCTTCGCCCTACAATGAGCAGTTCTTC.

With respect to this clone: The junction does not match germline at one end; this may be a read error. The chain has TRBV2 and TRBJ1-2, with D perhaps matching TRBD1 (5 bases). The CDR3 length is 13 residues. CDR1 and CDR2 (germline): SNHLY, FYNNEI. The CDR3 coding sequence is TGTGCCAGCAGCTGGGAGGGGAACTCTGGCTACACCTTC. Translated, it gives CASSWEGNSGYTF.

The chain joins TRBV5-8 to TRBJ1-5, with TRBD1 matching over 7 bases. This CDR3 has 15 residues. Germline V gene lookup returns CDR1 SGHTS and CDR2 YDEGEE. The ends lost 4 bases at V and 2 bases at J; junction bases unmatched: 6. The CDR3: CASSEGQKGNQPQHF. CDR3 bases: TGTGCCAGCAGCGAGGGACAGAAGGGCAATCAGCCCCAGCATTTT.

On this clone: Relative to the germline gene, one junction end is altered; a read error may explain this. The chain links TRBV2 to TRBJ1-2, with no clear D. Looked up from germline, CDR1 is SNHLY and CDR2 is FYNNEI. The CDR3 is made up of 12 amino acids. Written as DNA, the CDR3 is TGTGCCAGCAGCTCCTCAGGCACACAAACGGTCTTC. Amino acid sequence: CASSSSGTQTVF. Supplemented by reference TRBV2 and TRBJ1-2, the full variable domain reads EPEVTQTPSHQVTQMGQEVILRCVPISNHLYFYWYRQILGQKVEFLVSFYNNEISEKSEIFDDQFSVERPDGSNFTLKIRSTKLEDSAMYFCASSSSGTQTVFGSGTRLTVV.

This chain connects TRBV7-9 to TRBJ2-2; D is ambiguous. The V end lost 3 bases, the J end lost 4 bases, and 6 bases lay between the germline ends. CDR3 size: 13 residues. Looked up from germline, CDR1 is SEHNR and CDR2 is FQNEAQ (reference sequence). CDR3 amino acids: CASSFRRTGELFF. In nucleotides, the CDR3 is TGTGCCAGCAGCTTCCGGCGCACCGGGGAGCTGTTTTTT.

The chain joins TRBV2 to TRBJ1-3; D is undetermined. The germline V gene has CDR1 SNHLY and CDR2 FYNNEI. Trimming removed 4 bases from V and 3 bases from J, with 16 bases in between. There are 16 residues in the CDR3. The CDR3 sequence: CASSVGGSLGGNTIYF. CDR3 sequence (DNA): TGTGCCAGCAGTGTCGGCGGATCCTTGGGTGGAAACACCATATATTTT.

For the CDR3, the DNA is TGTGCCTGGAGTGTGGGGGAAAAACTGTTTTTT. This encodes CAWSVGEKLFF. This chain connects TRBV30 to TRBJ1-4; no clear D gene. Trimming cost V 0 bases and J 8 bases, with 4 bases left between them. CDR3 length: 11 amino acids. Germline CDR1 is GTSNPN and CDR2 is SVGIG (reference sequence).

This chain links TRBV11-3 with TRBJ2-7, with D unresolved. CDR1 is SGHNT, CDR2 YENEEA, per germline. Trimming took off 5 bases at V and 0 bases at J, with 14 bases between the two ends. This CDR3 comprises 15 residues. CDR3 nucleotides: TGTGCCAGCAGCCCACAAACCGGCAACTCCTACGAGCAGTACTTC. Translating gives CASSPQTGNSYEQYF.

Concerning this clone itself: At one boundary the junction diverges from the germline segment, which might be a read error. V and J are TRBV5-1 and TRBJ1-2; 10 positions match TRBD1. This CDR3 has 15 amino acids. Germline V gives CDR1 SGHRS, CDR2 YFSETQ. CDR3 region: CASSFEGQGSSGYTF. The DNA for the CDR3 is TGTGCCAGCAGCTTTGAGGGACAGGGGTCCAGTGGCTACACCTTC. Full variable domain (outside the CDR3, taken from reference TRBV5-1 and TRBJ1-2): KAGVTQTPRYLIKTRGQQVTLSCSPISGHRSVSWYQQTPGQGLQFLFEYFSETQRNKGNFPGRFSGRQFSNSRSEMNVSTLELGDSALYLCASSFEGQGSSGYTFGSGTRLTVV.

The CDR3 reads CASSLQGSGSFYNEQFF. The CDR3 bases are TGCGCCAGCAGCCTCCAGGGGAGCGGGAGTTTTTACAATGAGCAGTTCTTC. J is TRBJ2-1 and V is TRBV4-3; the match to TRBD2 covers 8 bases. Unmatched junction bases numbered 12, after V lost 4 bases and J lost 4 bases. This CDR3 comprises 17 residues. Per the germline V gene, CDR1 is LGHNA and CDR2 is YSLEER.

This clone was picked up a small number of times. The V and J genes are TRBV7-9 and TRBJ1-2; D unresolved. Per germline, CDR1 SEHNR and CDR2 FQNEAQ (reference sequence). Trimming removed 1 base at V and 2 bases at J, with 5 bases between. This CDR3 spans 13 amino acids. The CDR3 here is CASSLDGNYGYTF. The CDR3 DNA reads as TGTGCCAGCAGCTTAGACGGGAACTATGGCTACACCTTC.

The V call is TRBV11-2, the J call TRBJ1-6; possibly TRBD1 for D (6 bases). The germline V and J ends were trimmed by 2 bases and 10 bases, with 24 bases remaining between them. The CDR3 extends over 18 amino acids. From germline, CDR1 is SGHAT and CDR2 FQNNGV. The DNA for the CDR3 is TGTGCCAGCAGCTTATGGGACACTACTTTTCATGGTCGCTCACCCCTCCACTTT. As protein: CASSLWDTTFHGRSPLHF.

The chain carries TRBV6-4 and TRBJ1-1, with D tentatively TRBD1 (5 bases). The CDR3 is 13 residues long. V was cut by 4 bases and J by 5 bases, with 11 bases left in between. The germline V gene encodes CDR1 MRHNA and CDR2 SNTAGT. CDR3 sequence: CASSATRGTEAFF. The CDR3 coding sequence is TGTGCCAGCAGTGCCACTCGGGGGACTGAAGCTTTCTTT.

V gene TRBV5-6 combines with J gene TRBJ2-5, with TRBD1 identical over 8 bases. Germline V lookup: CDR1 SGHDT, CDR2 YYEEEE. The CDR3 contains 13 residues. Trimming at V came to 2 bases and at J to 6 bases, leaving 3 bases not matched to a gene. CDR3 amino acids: CASSLGDRQTQYF. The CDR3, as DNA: TGTGCCAGCAGCTTAGGGGACAGGCAGACCCAGTACTTC.

The CDR3 loop is CASSIVFAGDNEQFF. CDR3 sequence (DNA): TGTGCCAGTAGTATAGTCTTTGCGGGGGACAATGAGCAGTTCTTC. V gene TRBV19 combines with J gene TRBJ2-1; 7 nucleotides agree with TRBD2. The CDR3 covers 15 residues. Germline values: CDR1 LNHDA, CDR2 SQIVND (reference sequence). With V trimmed by 1 base and J by 5 bases, 5 bases remained unmatched.

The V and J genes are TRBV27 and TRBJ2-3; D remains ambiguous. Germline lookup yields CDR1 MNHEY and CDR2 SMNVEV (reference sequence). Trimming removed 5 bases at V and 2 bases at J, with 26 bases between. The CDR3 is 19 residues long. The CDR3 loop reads CASSNRPAPRRSFTDTQYF. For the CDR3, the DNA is TGTGCCAGCAGTAATAGGCCGGCGCCCCGTAGATCTTTCACAGATACGCAGTATTTT.

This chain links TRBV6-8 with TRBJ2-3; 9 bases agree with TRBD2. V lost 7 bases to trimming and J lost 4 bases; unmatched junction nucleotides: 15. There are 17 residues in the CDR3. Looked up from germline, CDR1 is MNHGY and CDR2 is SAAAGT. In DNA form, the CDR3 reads TGTGCCAGCACCCAAATCCGTCGGCGGGAGGGGCCAGATACGCAGTATTTT. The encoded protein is CASTQIRRREGPDTQYF.

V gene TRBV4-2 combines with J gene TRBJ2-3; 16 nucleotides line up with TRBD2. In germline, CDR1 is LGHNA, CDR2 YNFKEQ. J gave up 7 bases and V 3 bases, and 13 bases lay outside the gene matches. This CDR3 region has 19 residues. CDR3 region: CASSQGTSGRASVENTQYF. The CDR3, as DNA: TGTGCCAGCAGCCAGGGGACTAGCGGGAGGGCCTCGGTCGAAAATACGCAGTATTTT.

The DNA of the CDR3 is TGTGCCAGCAGCTTAAACTACGGGAATGGCTACACCTTC. Translating it yields CASSLNYGNGYTF. This sequence joins TRBV7-6 and TRBJ1-2; D is undetermined. In germline, CDR1 is SGHVS, CDR2 FNYEAQ. The CDR3 has 13 amino acids. The ends were cut back, 2 bases at V and 6 bases at J, with 10 bases in the middle. Variable domain in full (rest from reference TRBV7-6 and TRBJ1-2): GAGVSQSPRYKVTKRGQDVALRCDPISGHVSLYWYRQALGQGPEFLTYFNYEAQQDKSGLPNDRFSAERPEGSISTLTIQRTEQRDSAMYRCASSLNYGNGYTFGSGTRLTVV.